This TCR beta chain was found in a study of T cells in Graves' hyperthyroidism and ophthalmopathy. The CDR3 totals 14 residues. Germline lookup yields CDR1 MNHEY and CDR2 SMNVEV (reference sequence). V shed 5 bases and J shed 5 bases, with 14 bases lying between them. RNA transcripts served as the template for amplifying TCR beta CDR3 regions. Primed by the HTBI set, a first-round RT-PCR was run on the TCR CDR3. MiXCR was run by TCRdb on the multiplex PCR reads, yielding one entry per CDR3 protein. The sample has fewer than 600,000 distinct CDR3 sequences, around 13% seen once; the top ten hold approximately 14%. In its sample, this clonotype was seen many times.

The genes are TRBV27 and TRBJ2-3; D possibly corresponds to TRBD2 (6 bases). The receptor was isolated from a woman aged 40 to 49 with Graves' hyperthyroidism. Sequencing was carried out using blood. This CDR3 reads CASSPTRVQDTQYF. The DNA for the CDR3 is TGTGCCAGCAGTCCGACTAGGGTGCAAGATACGCAGTATTTT.